This TCR beta chain originates from a study of blood T cell repertoires in COVID-19. V was shortened by 5 bases and J by 0 bases, with 5 bases between the two germline ends. The germline gives CDR1 KGHSH, CDR2 LQKENI. There are 13 residues in the CDR3. Participants had their cohort set by participant-reported clinical history. Original methodology: Amplification of reference gene primers provided the estimated nucleated cell counts. Method: immunoSEQ multiplex PCR; TCRdb's copy keeps in-frame clones and lacks some. V and J calls and clone size are as listed in that table; D and trimming were resolved from the DNA. The sample records around 300,000 clones, roughly 89% being singletons.

The specimen was PBMCs or T cells enriched from blood (not recorded which). This clonotype was obtained from a woman in her 30s who had recovered from COVID-19. The chain uses TRBV18 and TRBJ1-5; D remains unclear. The CDR3 sequence is CASSADSNQPQHF. The CDR3 DNA follows: TGTGCCAGCTCAGCAGATAGCAATCAGCCCCAGCATTTT.